The next 16 T cell receptor beta chains were all read from a single sample in a study of T-cell memory formation after mild COVID-19. MiXCR, applied by TCRdb to the 5' RACE reads, yields one record per CDR3 protein. The repertoire holds 300,000 or so distinct CDR3 sequences, with roughly 15% as singletons. The material sequenced was PBMCs or a T cell subset sorted from them (not recorded which). The receptor set was obtained from a man in his late teens or twenties who had mild COVID-19 (a few samples of this study predate the infection). Cell type and time point are not known.

V gene TRBV29-1 combines with J gene TRBJ1-1, with D possibly TRBD1 on 6 matching bases. Germline-derived CDR1 and CDR2 are SQVTM and ANQGSEA. This CDR3 is 12 amino acids long. The V end was cut by 6 bases, the J end by 7 bases, with 15 bases between. The CDR3 DNA is TGCAGCGTCCCAGACAGAGGGGGTGAAGCTTTCTTT. This gives the protein CSVPDRGGEAFF.

V gene TRBV11-2 combines with J gene TRBJ1-2; maybe TRBD1 (5 bases). This CDR3 region has 15 residues. Germline V gene data show CDR1 as SGHAT and CDR2 as FQNNGV. Trimming removed 1 base from V and 1 base from J, with 10 bases in between. The DNA for the CDR3 is TGTGCCAGCAGCTTAGGGACAACTATTAACTATGGCTACACCTTC. Protein sequence: CASSLGTTINYGYTF.

The rearrangement uses TRBV5-6 and TRBJ1-2; D uncertain. With 0 bases removed from V and 4 bases from J, the gap between germline ends came to 19 bases. The V gene's germline CDR1 is SGHDT and CDR2 YYEEEE. This CDR3 contains 17 residues. CDR3 sequence reads: CASSLVPTTGPGYGYTF. The CDR3, as DNA: TGTGCCAGCAGCTTGGTCCCAACAACTGGGCCGGGCTATGGCTACACCTTC.

This clonotype was picked up a small number of times. The chain uses TRBV2 and TRBJ1-6, with TRBD1 matching over 8 bases. J was trimmed by 11 bases and V by 8 bases; bases with no gene match: 2. The CDR3 length is 11 residues. CDR1 is SNHLY and CDR2 is FYNNEI in the germline V gene. CDR3 amino acids: CASGTGAPLHF. The CDR3 nucleotides are TGTGCCAGCGGGACAGGCGCACCCCTCCACTTT.

This chain uses TRBV6-5 with TRBJ1-1; D may be TRBD1 (6 bases). Trimming stripped 3 bases from V and 2 bases from J, with 13 bases between. From germline, CDR1 is MNHEY and CDR2 SVGAGI. The CDR3 extends over 15 amino acids. This CDR3 reads CASSYGAGANTEAFF. The DNA for the CDR3 is TGTGCCAGCAGTTATGGGGCAGGGGCCAACACTGAAGCTTTCTTT.

This clonotype was counted a few times. The chain uses TRBV4-2 and TRBJ1-2; TRBD1 matches at 7 bases. Germline V gene lookup returns CDR1 LGHNA and CDR2 YNFKEQ. The CDR3 sequence is 13 residues long. V shed 3 bases, J shed 2 bases, and the junction held 0 bases outside the gene matches. CDR3 sequence reads: CASSHRGNYGYTF. CDR3 sequence (DNA): TGTGCCAGCAGCCACAGGGGGAACTATGGCTACACCTTC.

This clonotype was detected ten times or more. The CDR3 DNA sequence: TGCGCCAGCAGCGAAGACGGTTACTCTGGAAACACCATATATTTT. Its protein is CASSEDGYSGNTIYF. The chain is built from TRBV5-1 and TRBJ1-3; no clear D. The germline V gene encodes CDR1 SGHRS and CDR2 YFSETQ. The V end lost 4 bases, the J end lost 0 bases, and 11 bases lay between the germline ends. The CDR3 extends over 15 amino acids.

This sequence joins TRBV2 and TRBJ1-1; D gene uncertain. The germline CDR1 and CDR2 sequences are SNHLY and FYNNEI. The CDR3 has 13 residues. V lost 8 bases and J lost 0, with 10 bases in between. CDR3 in amino acids: CASGQWVNTEAFF. CDR3 DNA: TGTGCCAGCGGGCAATGGGTGAACACTGAAGCTTTCTTT.

The gene calls are TRBV5-1 and TRBJ2-4; 10 positions agree with TRBD1. Germline CDR1 SGHRS, CDR2 YFSETQ. V trimming: 0 bases; J trimming: 9 bases; junction bases outside the gene matches: 6. The CDR3 runs 15 residues. CDR3 nucleotides: TGCGCCAGCAGCTTGGGGGACAGGGGCCAGGGCATTCAGTACTTC. Translated, it gives CASSLGDRGQGIQYF.

This clonotype was detected only a few times. J is TRBJ2-5 and V is TRBV5-1; D gene uncertain. V was cut by 2 bases and J by 3 bases, with 5 bases left in between. This CDR3 has 12 residues. Germline V gives CDR1 SGHRS, CDR2 YFSETQ. CDR3 region: CASSFGEETQYF. DNA for the CDR3: TGCGCCAGCAGCTTTGGGGAAGAGACCCAGTACTTC. The whole variable domain, remainder taken from reference TRBV5-1 and TRBJ2-5, is KAGVTQTPRYLIKTRGQQVTLSCSPISGHRSVSWYQQTPGQGLQFLFEYFSETQRNKGNFPGRFSGRQFSNSRSEMNVSTLELGDSALYLCASSFGEETQYFGPGTRLLVL.

The V call is TRBV4-3, the J call TRBJ1-5; no clear D. Trimming shortened V by 0 bases and J by 6 bases, and 18 bases separated the two germline ends. The CDR3 has 17 residues. Germline loops: CDR1 LGHNA, CDR2 YSLEER. This CDR3 is CASSQDGPGGSTQPQHF. CDR3 DNA sequence: TGCGCCAGCAGCCAAGATGGGCCGGGAGGGTCAACTCAGCCCCAGCATTTT.

This rearrangement joins TRBV12-3 or TRBV12-4 to TRBJ2-5; TRBD2 might be the D (6 bases). There are 13 residues in the CDR3. The V and J ends lost 7 bases and 7 bases respectively, with 16 bases between them. Here the CDR3 DNA reads TGTGCCAGCAATGTAGGCGGGGCGTGGACCCAGTACTTC. It codes for CASNVGGAWTQYF.

There are a few counts of this clonotype. The chain recombines TRBV29-1 with TRBJ2-7; D remains unclear. Germline values: CDR1 SQVTM, CDR2 ANQGSEA. V dropped 8 bases and J dropped 0 bases, with 11 bases sitting between them. The CDR3 has 12 amino acids. CDR3 region: CSISSNSYEQYF. The CDR3 coding sequence is TGCAGCATATCTTCTAACTCCTACGAGCAGTACTTC.

The sample holds a few counts of this clonotype. The V call is TRBV5-1, the J call TRBJ2-2; possibly TRBD1 or TRBD2 for D (5 bases each). V was cut by 5 bases and J by 1 base, with 9 bases left in between. Germline assignment: CDR1 SGHRS and CDR2 YFSETQ. The CDR3 is 14 amino acids. The CDR3 nucleotides read TGCGCCAGCAGTGGGGACCTGAACACCGGGGAGCTGTTTTTT. It encodes CASSGDLNTGELFF.

The V call is TRBV12-3 or TRBV12-4, the J call TRBJ2-7, with 9 bases matching TRBD2. The CDR3 length is 14 residues. V lost 4 bases and J lost 6; bases outside the gene matches: 7. Here the CDR3 reads CASSSPGLAAEQYF. CDR3 DNA: TGTGCCAGCAGTTCCCCGGGACTAGCAGCCGAGCAGTACTTC.

This chain links TRBV4-1 with TRBJ2-3; TRBD1 agrees at 8 bases. The CDR3 runs to 18 residues. Germline values: CDR1 MGHRA, CDR2 YSYEKL. V shed 3 bases, J shed 2 bases, and the junction held 13 bases outside the gene matches. The CDR3 region is CASSQGFLQGVYTDTQYF. The CDR3 DNA reads TGCGCCAGCAGCCAGGGCTTCTTACAGGGGGTATACACAGATACGCAGTATTTT.